This T cell receptor (beta chain) was sequenced during a study of follicular helper T cells after annual influenza vaccination. V lost 8 bases and J lost 4; bases outside the gene matches: 9. The germline gives CDR1 LNHDA, CDR2 SQIVND (reference sequence). This CDR3 has 15 residues. The time point here: 2015-2016 season, pre-vaccination. The repertoire was sequenced with immunoSEQ multiplex PCR; TCRdb's copy has only in-frame clones and lacks some. The sample has more than 9,000 clones; over 70% are singletons. The TCR originated in an adult who received the influenza vaccine. This chain uses TRBV19 with TRBJ2-3; 10 positions match TRBD2. The material sequenced was CXCR5+ CD38- circulating T follicular helper cells from blood, taken on the day of influenza vaccination. Subset described: circulating Tfh, non-naive CD4+CXCR5+PD-1+ (ICOS+CD38+ or ICOS-CD38-). The CDR3 nucleotides are TGTGCCAGTGGGGACAGCGGGGGGGAGGCAGATACGCAGTATTTT. Translating gives CASGDSGGEADTQYF.